Following are 10 T cell receptor beta chains from one sample sequenced in a study of blood T cell repertoires in COVID-19. Assay: immunoSEQ multiplex PCR; the TCRdb copy retains only in-frame clones and omits some. The sample holds around 150,000 clones, around nine tenths seen once. Material for sequencing was PBMCs or T cells enriched from blood (not recorded which). The receptors here all came from a woman aged 45 to 65 who had recovered from COVID-19.

The chain is built from TRBV6-4 and TRBJ1-1; D gene ambiguous. CDR3 length: 14 amino acids. The germline V and J ends were trimmed by 3 bases and 1 base, with 9 bases remaining between them. Germline loops: CDR1 MRHNA, CDR2 SNTAGT. This CDR3 reads CASSESGTNTEAFF. The CDR3 coding sequence is TGTGCCAGCAGTGAATCGGGAACGAACACTGAAGCTTTCTTT.

The gene calls are TRBV5-4 and TRBJ1-2; 8 bases map to TRBD1. Germline CDR1 is SGHNT and CDR2 is YYREEE (reference sequence). J lost 4 bases, V lost 3 bases, and 5 bases had no gene match. The CDR3 is made up of 14 amino acids. Written as DNA, the CDR3 is TGTGCCAGCAGCTCTGCCACAGGGGGCTATGGCTACACCTTC. Encoded protein: CASSSATGGYGYTF.

This sequence joins TRBV7-6 and TRBJ2-2; D is ambiguous. The CDR3 consists of 13 residues. Trimming took 5 bases from V and 3 from J, leaving 7 bases between them. In germline, CDR1 is SGHVS, CDR2 FNYEAQ. In nucleotides, the CDR3 is TGTGCCAGCAGCCCCCAGTACACCGGGGAGCTGTTTTTT. It codes for CASSPQYTGELFF.

J is TRBJ1-1 and V is TRBV19; D perhaps matches TRBD1 (6 bases). There are 15 residues in the CDR3. Trimming pared 4 bases from V and 0 bases from J, leaving 12 bases between. CDR1 and CDR2 from the germline V gene are LNHDA and SQIVND (reference sequence). The chain's CDR3 is CASSKSGTLNTEAFF. In nucleotides, the CDR3 is TGTGCCAGTAGTAAATCCGGGACACTGAACACTGAAGCTTTCTTT.

The chain combines TRBV19 with TRBJ2-2, with TRBD1 matching over 9 bases. The CDR3 is made up of 15 amino acids. From germline, CDR1 is LNHDA and CDR2 SQIVND (reference sequence). Losses at the gene ends were 4 bases for V and 7 bases for J; bases not matched to a gene: 7. This CDR3 reads CASSRQGVRIGELFF. CDR3 DNA sequence: TGTGCCAGTAGTAGACAGGGGGTTAGGATCGGGGAGCTGTTTTTT.

The genes are TRBV6-5 and TRBJ1-5, with TRBD1 as a possible D gene (5 bases). Germline V CDR1 and CDR2: MNHEY, SVGAGI. The CDR3 is made up of 14 amino acids. V was pared by 7 bases and J by 3 bases, with 13 bases between. The CDR3 reads CASTPGGFNQPQHF. Written as DNA, the CDR3 is TGTGCCAGCACCCCCGGGGGGTTCAATCAGCCCCAGCATTTT.

This clone was observed a single time. The gene calls are TRBV6-5 and TRBJ1-1, with TRBD1 matching 7 bases. In germline, CDR1 is MNHEY, CDR2 SVGAGI. There are 14 residues in the CDR3. The V and J ends lost 2 bases and 9 bases, in that order; junction bases with no gene match: 9. The DNA of the CDR3 is TGTGCCAGCAGTTACACTTGGGACAGTGAAAAAGCTTTCTTT. It yields the protein CASSYTWDSEKAFF.

The rearrangement links TRBV11-2 to TRBJ2-1; D gene ambiguous. Germline V gene sequence: CDR1 SGHAT, CDR2 FQNNGV. The CDR3 consists of 16 residues. V lost 2 bases, J lost 8 bases, and 19 bases lay in between. CDR3 bases: TGTGCCAGCAGCTTAACGGAGACCACAACCAACCATGAGCAGTTCTTC. Amino acids: CASSLTETTTNHEQFF.

The chain recombines TRBV7-9 with TRBJ2-5; D possibly corresponds to TRBD1 (5 bases). Germline V gives CDR1 SEHNR, CDR2 FQNEAQ (reference sequence). CDR3 length equals 14 residues. Trimming removed 4 bases at V and 3 bases at J, with 12 bases between. CDR3 nucleotides: TGTGCCAGCAGCTCACAACAGGACGAAGAGACCCAGTACTTC. Its protein is CASSSQQDEETQYF.

The chain joins TRBV6-2 or TRBV6-3 to TRBJ1-1, with TRBD1 matching over 9 bases. The V gene's germline CDR1 is MNHEY and CDR2 SVGEGT. V trimming: 5 bases; J trimming: 5 bases; junction bases outside the gene matches: 9. The CDR3 spans 15 residues. The CDR3, as DNA: TGTGCCAGCAGTCCCCGCGGACAGGGGAGAACTGAAGCTTTCTTT. Translation: CASSPRGQGRTEAFF.